A single sample gave rise to the 19 T cell receptor beta chains below, sequenced in a study of T-cell memory formation after mild COVID-19. TCRdb fed the 5' RACE reads into MiXCR, producing one record per CDR3 protein. The data contain about 560,000 distinct CDR3 sequences, about a fifth of them singletons. The specimen sequenced was PBMCs or a T cell subset sorted from them (not recorded which). These receptor sequences come from an adult woman who had mild COVID-19 (a few samples of this study predate the infection). Cell type and time point are not known.

This clonotype was detected a few times. This sequence joins TRBV20-1 and TRBJ2-1, with D uncertain. V shed 0 bases and J shed 10 bases, with 13 bases lying between them. CDR1 and CDR2 from the germline V gene are DFQATT and SNEGSKA (reference sequence). The CDR3 length is 13 residues. CDR3 region: CSARDHGVWEQFF. CDR3 nucleotide sequence: TGCAGTGCTAGAGATCATGGGGTGTGGGAGCAGTTCTTC.

V usage is TRBV27 and J usage is TRBJ1-1; no clear D. V lost 3 bases and J lost 2, with 10 bases in between. The CDR3 loop spans 14 amino acids. Germline CDR1 is MNHEY and CDR2 is SMNVEV (reference sequence). The CDR3 region is CASSLTGFNTEAFF. The CDR3 nucleotides are TGTGCCAGCAGTTTGACGGGATTTAACACTGAAGCTTTCTTT.

In its sample, this clonotype was seen many times. Here the CDR3 reads CASSLGPSGLSTDTQYF. The CDR3 nucleotides are TGTGCCAGCAGCCTGGGGCCTAGCGGCCTTAGCACAGATACGCAGTATTTT. This chain uses TRBV7-3 with TRBJ2-3; TRBD2 aligns across 7 bases. The germline V gene encodes CDR1 SGHTA and CDR2 FQGTGA. The CDR3 sequence is 17 residues long. The trim removed 5 bases at V and 0 bases at J, leaving 11 bases unmatched.

The V and J genes are TRBV7-3 and TRBJ1-1; unclear D gene. The V end was cut by 1 base, the J end by 0 bases, with 9 bases between. In germline, CDR1 is SGHTA, CDR2 FQGTGA. This CDR3 contains 15 residues. The CDR3 region is CASSLKREMNTEAFF. The CDR3 nucleotides read TGTGCCAGCAGCTTAAAACGGGAGATGAACACTGAAGCTTTCTTT.

This clonotype was seen a few times. The chain employs TRBV2 and TRBJ1-3; D gene uncertain. Per germline, CDR1 SNHLY and CDR2 FYNNEI. CDR3 length: 12 amino acids. V lost 6 bases and J 1 base, leaving 4 bases between the germline ends. The CDR3 DNA sequence: TGTGCCAGCAGGATATCTGGAAACACCATATATTTT. Its protein product is CASRISGNTIYF.

The J gene is TRBJ2-7, the V gene TRBV7-2; 14 bases are a match to TRBD2. The CDR3 totals 16 residues. The germline V gene encodes CDR1 SGHTA and CDR2 FQGNSA. The junction had 5 bases not matched to a gene; V was cut back by 5 bases and J by 2 bases. CDR3 sequence reads: CASSPPTSGRAYEQYF. The CDR3 coding sequence is TGTGCCAGCAGCCCACCGACTAGCGGGAGGGCCTACGAGCAGTACTTC.

This clonotype was seen only a few times. V usage is TRBV3-1 and J usage is TRBJ2-7; tentative D call: TRBD1 (6 bases). The CDR3 loop spans 15 amino acids. V lost 0 bases to trimming and J lost 7 bases, with 16 bases between them. CDR1 LGHDT and CDR2 YNNKEL come from the germline V gene (reference sequence). CDR3 in amino acids: CASSQEDSDALEQYF. In DNA form, the CDR3 reads TGTGCCAGCAGCCAAGAGGACAGTGATGCGTTAGAGCAGTACTTC.

This clonotype was observed a few times. This rearrangement joins TRBV7-9 to TRBJ2-1; D call uncertain. The CDR3 spans 13 residues. V lost 0 bases and J 6 bases, leaving 6 bases between the germline ends. Per the germline V gene, CDR1 is SEHNR and CDR2 is FQNEAQ (reference sequence). The chain's CDR3 is CASSLAVANEQFF. CDR3 DNA: TGTGCCAGCAGCTTAGCAGTGGCCAATGAGCAGTTCTTC. Drawing the rest from reference TRBV7-9 and TRBJ2-1, the complete variable domain is DTGVSQNPRHKITKRGQNVTFRCDPISEHNRLYWYRQTLGQGPEFLTYFQNEAQLEKSRLLSDRFSAERPKGSFSTLEIQRTEQGDSAMYLCASSLAVANEQFFGPGTRLTVL.

For this clonotype: No conserved phenylalanine or tryptophan ends this CDR3, so it is likely a read error. The V gene is TRBV10-3, the J gene TRBJ2-7; maybe TRBD2 (6 bases). The CDR3 is 12 residues long. V was shortened by 6 bases and J by 2 bases, with 8 bases between the two germline ends. Germline V gene lookup returns CDR1 ENHRY and CDR2 SYGVKD. CDR3 coding DNA: TGTGCCATCAGGGAGGGCACCTACGAGCAGTACTTA. Protein sequence: CAIREGTYEQYL.

The genes are TRBV20-1 and TRBJ2-7; D not resolved. V was cut by 6 bases and J by 2 bases, with 14 bases left in between. In germline, CDR1 is DFQATT, CDR2 SNEGSKA (reference sequence). The CDR3 spans 13 residues. CDR3 sequence: CSAPLSGTYEQYF. CDR3 nucleotide sequence: TGCAGTGCCCCCCTCTCAGGAACCTACGAGCAGTACTTC.

V gene TRBV5-5 combines with J gene TRBJ1-2; D unclear. From germline, CDR1 is SGHKS and CDR2 YYEKEE (reference sequence). The V end was cut by 4 bases, the J end by 5 bases, with 15 bases between. There are 14 residues in the CDR3. Written as DNA, the CDR3 is TGTGCCAGCAGCCCCCGGAGCCTACCGTATGGCTACACCTTC. This codes for CASSPRSLPYGYTF.

This clonotype was seen only a few times. The V and J genes are TRBV7-9 and TRBJ2-1, with 8 positions matching TRBD2. This CDR3 contains 15 residues. V lost 5 bases, J lost 8 bases, and 11 bases stayed unmatched. Germline V gene data show CDR1 as SEHNR and CDR2 as FQNEAQ (reference sequence). The DNA for the CDR3 is TGTGCCAGCAGCCCGGGACTAGGTTTTATCGATGAGCAGTTCTTC. It codes for CASSPGLGFIDEQFF.

This clonotype was seen only a few times. V usage is TRBV29-1 and J usage is TRBJ2-3; 13 bases align to TRBD2. The CDR3 runs to 14 residues. CDR1 is SQVTM, CDR2 ANQGSEA, per germline. The trim removed 7 bases at V and 7 bases at J, leaving 8 bases unmatched. In nucleotides, the CDR3 is TGCAGCGCGTTACTAGCGGGGGGGCTAAATACGCAGTATTTT. This codes for CSALLAGGLNTQYF.

The chain links TRBV29-1 to TRBJ2-1; 12 bases fit TRBD2. V was clipped by 7 bases and J by 6 bases; unmatched bases: 10. Germline V CDR1 and CDR2: SQVTM, ANQGSEA. The CDR3 runs 15 residues. The CDR3 DNA follows: TGCAGCGGAGGACTAGCGGGATGGGTTGGCAATGAGCAGTTCTTC. This gives the protein CSGGLAGWVGNEQFF.

The sample holds one count of this clonotype. This chain uses TRBV12-3 or TRBV12-4 with TRBJ2-2, with 7 nucleotides matching TRBD2. V shed 4 bases and J 5 bases; nucleotides not matched to a gene: 4. The CDR3 is 14 residues long. CDR3 nucleotide sequence: TGTGCCAGCAGTTCAGCGGGGATGACCGGGGAGCTGTTTTTT. It codes for CASSSAGMTGELFF.

The chain has TRBV9 and TRBJ1-1, with 8 bases lining up with TRBD1. Losses at the gene ends were 2 bases for V and 7 bases for J; bases not matched to a gene: 4. Germline CDR1 and CDR2: SGDLS and YYNGEE. This CDR3 has 13 amino acids. CDR3 region: CASSVDRDSEAFF. DNA for the CDR3: TGTGCCAGCAGCGTGGACAGGGACAGTGAAGCTTTCTTT.

The chain combines TRBV12-3 or TRBV12-4 with TRBJ1-6, with 7 bases aligning to TRBD1. V was pared by 6 bases and J by 10 bases, with 9 bases of the junction left unmatched. This CDR3 has 14 amino acids. CDR3 in amino acids: CASREPGTASPLHF. CDR3 coding DNA: TGTGCCAGCAGGGAACCTGGGACAGCCTCACCCCTCCACTTT.

In this sample, this clonotype turned up a few times. The chain uses TRBV29-1 and TRBJ2-1; 10 bases fit TRBD2. Unmatched junction bases numbered 8, after V lost 1 base and J lost 8 bases. CDR1 SQVTM and CDR2 ANQGSEA come from the germline V gene. The CDR3 is 15 amino acids. CDR3 DNA: TGCAGCGTTGAAGTTCCAGCGGGAGGGCTCGATGAGCAGTTCTTC. This encodes CSVEVPAGGLDEQFF.

The rearrangement joins TRBV30 to TRBJ2-1; TRBD2 agrees at 8 bases. The CDR3 runs 13 residues. CDR1 and CDR2 from the germline V gene are GTSNPN and SVGIG (reference sequence). J was trimmed by 6 bases and V by 3 bases; bases with no gene match: 4. CDR3: CAWSASGGNEQFF. For the CDR3, the DNA is TGTGCCTGGAGCGCAAGCGGGGGCAATGAGCAGTTCTTC.